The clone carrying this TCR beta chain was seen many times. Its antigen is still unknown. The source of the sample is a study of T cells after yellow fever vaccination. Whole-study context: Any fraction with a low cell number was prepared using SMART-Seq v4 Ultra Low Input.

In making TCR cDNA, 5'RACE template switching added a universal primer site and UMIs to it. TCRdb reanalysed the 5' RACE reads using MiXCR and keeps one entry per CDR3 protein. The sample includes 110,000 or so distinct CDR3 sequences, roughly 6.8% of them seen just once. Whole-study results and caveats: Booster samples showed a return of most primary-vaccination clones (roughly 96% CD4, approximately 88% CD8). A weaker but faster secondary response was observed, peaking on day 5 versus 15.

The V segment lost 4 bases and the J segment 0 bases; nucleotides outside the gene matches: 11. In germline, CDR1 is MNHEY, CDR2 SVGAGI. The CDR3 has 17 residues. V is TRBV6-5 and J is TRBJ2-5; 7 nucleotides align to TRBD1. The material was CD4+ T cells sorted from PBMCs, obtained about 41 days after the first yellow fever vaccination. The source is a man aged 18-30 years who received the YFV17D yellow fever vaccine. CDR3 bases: TGTGCCAGCAGTTCGAGTCCGGGACAGAAGTACCAAGAGACCCAGTACTTC. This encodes CASSSSPGQKYQETQYF.